This T cell receptor (beta chain) was profiled in a study of blood T cell repertoires in COVID-19. Study-level background: The United States, Italy and Spain provided the acute and convalescent COVID-19 samples. PBMCs, B-cell-depleted T cells, or T cells were the source of the cDNA or gDNA that made up the material.

Germline V gives CDR1 KGHDR, CDR2 SFDVKD. The CDR3 runs to 15 residues. Trimming stripped 3 bases from V and 5 bases from J, with 15 bases between. In the original processing: From reference gene primer amplification, estimates of nucleated cell counts were derived. Here immunoSEQ multiplex PCR was the method, and the copy in TCRdb shows in-frame clones only, minus some. Clone size and the V and J calls come from that table; the DNA yielded D and trimming. The sample contains more than 100,000 clones, about 87% of which appear only once. This receptor was identified in a human donor in a cohort sampled during active or convalescent COVID-19. Sample: peripheral blood. The J gene is TRBJ2-5, the V gene TRBV24-1; possible D gene TRBD2, 6 bases. CDR3 amino acids: CATSDLGSLGETQYF. CDR3 coding DNA: TGTGCCACCAGTGATCTCGGGAGCCTTGGGGAGACCCAGTACTTC.